A single sample is the source of the 18 T cell receptor beta chains below, sequenced in a study of blood T cells in healthy people across ages. Alongside a J-beta primer mix, a sample-barcoded 5' primer served in a second PCR lasting about 7 to 11 cycles. TCRdb re-derived calls from the 5' RACE reads in MiXCR, one entry per CDR3 protein. This repertoire shows 1 million or so distinct CDR3 sequences, under 30% found once; its top ten account for 0.65% to 0.75%. The sample also formed part of further work on T cells of mothers and their children.

Sequencing was carried out using blood. The receptors originated from a girl aged 2 to 10 in good health.

The chain joins TRBV7-3 to TRBJ2-3; 9 positions match TRBD1. The germline CDR1 and CDR2 sequences are SGHTA and FQGTGA. V lost 1 base and J lost 0; bases outside the gene matches: 14. The CDR3 runs 20 residues. As DNA, the CDR3 is TGTGCCAGCAGCTTAATCAGCGGGACAGGGACACATCTAAGCACAGATACGCAGTATTTT. Protein sequence: CASSLISGTGTHLSTDTQYF.

This chain connects TRBV5-1 to TRBJ2-1, with 11 positions matching TRBD2. Per the germline V gene, CDR1 is SGHRS and CDR2 is YFSETQ. This CDR3 has 16 residues. The V gene end was trimmed by 7 bases and the J gene end by 2 bases; junction bases not matched to a gene: 8. This CDR3 is CASRDLAGGPYNEQFF. The CDR3 DNA reads as TGCGCCAGCCGCGATTTAGCGGGAGGGCCCTACAATGAGCAGTTCTTC.

The rearrangement joins TRBV29-1 to TRBJ2-5, with D perhaps matching TRBD1 (6 bases). Germline values: CDR1 SQVTM, CDR2 ANQGSEA. The ends were cut back, 0 bases at V and 1 base at J, with 12 bases in the middle. This CDR3 spans 15 amino acids. The CDR3 sequence is CSVEDDRTPQETQYF. Here the CDR3 DNA reads TGCAGCGTTGAAGATGACAGGACTCCCCAAGAGACCCAGTACTTC. The variable domain in full, completed from reference TRBV29-1 and TRBJ2-5, reads SAVISQKPSRDICQRGTSLTIQCQVDSQVTMMFWYRQQPGQSLTLIATANQGSEATYESGFVIDKFPISRPNLTFSTLTVSNMSPEDSSIYLCSVEDDRTPQETQYFGPGTRLLVL.

V gene TRBV2 combines with J gene TRBJ2-1; D ambiguous. CDR1 and CDR2 from the germline V gene are SNHLY and FYNNEI. V lost 3 bases, J lost 9 bases, and 6 bases lay in between. CDR3 length equals 11 residues. The CDR3 coding sequence is TGTGCCAGCAGTGACGGGCCTGAGCAGTTCTTC. It specifies CASSDGPEQFF.

The chain joins TRBV6-6 to TRBJ2-5, with 12 bases that match TRBD2. Germline CDR1 and CDR2: MNHNY and SVGAGI (reference sequence). Germline trimming cut 2 bases from V and 2 bases from J; bases unmatched to any gene: 3. The CDR3 contains 16 residues. This chain's CDR3 is CASSYLAGGIQETQYF. The CDR3 DNA reads as TGTGCCAGCAGTTACCTAGCGGGAGGGATACAAGAGACCCAGTACTTC.

This clonotype was seen more than once but under ten times. The V gene is TRBV7-2, the J gene TRBJ1-2; no definite D call. The CDR3 is 14 residues long. Germline assignment: CDR1 SGHTA and CDR2 FQGNSA. V gave up 2 bases and J gave up 4 bases, with 11 bases separating them. The CDR3 DNA reads as TGTGCCAGCAGCTTATCTCCCTCTATCTATGGCTACACCTTC. Its protein product is CASSLSPSIYGYTF.

The chain is built from TRBV7-3 and TRBJ1-2; D gene unclear. V was cut by 3 bases and J by 8 bases, with 19 bases left in between. The CDR3 totals 15 residues. In germline, CDR1 is SGHTA, CDR2 FQGTGA. DNA of the CDR3: TGTGCCAGCAGCTTTTCGGTATTAGTACCTAGAGGCTACACCTTC. It translates to CASSFSVLVPRGYTF.

This clonotype was counted between two and nine times. This chain connects TRBV7-9 to TRBJ1-2; D not resolved. Looked up from germline, CDR1 is SEHNR and CDR2 is FQNEAQ (reference sequence). Trimming cost V 1 base and J 2 bases, with 17 bases left between them. The CDR3 contains 17 residues. CDR3 region: CASSLGVGRMSNYGYTF. In DNA, the CDR3 is TGTGCCAGCAGCTTAGGAGTCGGTAGGATGTCCAACTATGGCTACACCTTC.

This clonotype has just a few counts. The CDR3 end shows no conserved phenylalanine or tryptophan, and so a read error is likely. This chain joins TRBV23-1 and TRBJ2-1, with D unresolved. TRBV23-1 is annotated as an ORF whose role is uncertain. Deletions cut 6 bases from V and 10 bases from J, with 16 bases between. This CDR3 has 13 amino acids. CDR3 sequence: CASSPICPREQFL. Written as DNA, the CDR3 is TGCGCCAGCAGCCCAATATGCCCGAGGGAGCAGTTCCTC.

The chain carries TRBV2 and TRBJ2-3; a weak D match, TRBD2 (5 bases). V was trimmed by 7 bases and J by 8 bases, leaving 13 bases between them. Germline CDR1 is SNHLY and CDR2 is FYNNEI. The CDR3 runs 12 residues. The CDR3 reads CASTSSAGTQYF. The CDR3 bases are TGTGCCAGCACCAGTTCCGCGGGTACGCAGTATTTT.

This clonotype was counted ten times or more. V is TRBV29-1 and J is TRBJ2-2; D call uncertain. This CDR3 has 11 amino acids. CDR1 and CDR2 from the germline V gene are SQVTM and ANQGSEA. V gave up 4 bases and J gave up 4 bases, with 4 bases separating them. Here the CDR3 DNA reads TGCAGCGTTGCGGGCACCGGGGAGCTGTTTTTT. Its protein product is CSVAGTGELFF.

This clonotype appeared a few times. The chain employs TRBV20-1 and TRBJ2-5, with TRBD2 matching 13 bases. The DNA matches TRBJ2-1 better at its end, which makes the J call doubtful. The CDR3 length is 15 residues. Germline V gives CDR1 DFQATT, CDR2 SNEGSKA (reference sequence). The CDR3 here is CSASRLAGGYNEQFF. CDR3 nucleotide sequence: TGCAGTGCTTCTCGACTAGCGGGGGGTTACAATGAGCAGTTCTTC.

This clonotype was detected a few times. This chain connects TRBV29-1 to TRBJ2-7; D gene unclear. Trimming took off 4 bases at V and 0 bases at J, with 10 bases between the two ends. Germline lookup yields CDR1 SQVTM and CDR2 ANQGSEA. CDR3 length equals 13 residues. The CDR3 nucleotides read TGCAGCGTTGTACGAGGCAGCTCCTACGAGCAGTACTTC. Its protein is CSVVRGSSYEQYF.

This clonotype was detected only a few times. This chain connects TRBV18 to TRBJ2-5, with D unclear. The last part of the DNA fits TRBJ2-7 better; the J call may be wrong. This CDR3 is 13 amino acids long. The germline gives CDR1 KGHSH, CDR2 LQKENI. The CDR3: CASSPGIEGEQYF. The CDR3 bases are TGTGCCAGCTCACCAGGGATCGAAGGCGAGCAGTACTTC.

The J gene is TRBJ1-2, the V gene TRBV2, with TRBD1 as a possible D gene (6 bases). Between the trimmed V and J ends, which lost 11 bases and 4 bases, there was a span of 14 bases. The germline V gene has CDR1 SNHLY and CDR2 FYNNEI. This CDR3 has 12 amino acids. The CDR3 loop reads CASEGGVYGYTF. The CDR3 DNA reads as TGTGCCTCCGAGGGGGGGGTCTATGGCTACACCTTC.

J is TRBJ2-1 and V is TRBV7-3; 10 nucleotides agree with TRBD2. Germline V gene data show CDR1 as SGHTA and CDR2 as FQGTGA. The V segment lost 7 bases and the J segment 2 bases; nucleotides outside the gene matches: 8. CDR3 length equals 16 residues. CDR3 region: CASTPGTSGAYNEQFF. As DNA, the CDR3 is TGTGCCAGCACCCCCGGTACTAGCGGGGCCTACAATGAGCAGTTCTTC.

V gene TRBV29-1 combines with J gene TRBJ2-3; TRBD2 might be the D (6 bases). Germline CDR1 reads SQVTM; CDR2 reads ANQGSEA. CDR3 size: 13 residues. V lost 7 bases, J lost 0 bases, and 11 bases lay in between. Written as DNA, the CDR3 is TGCAGCGCTGATGCGGGGAGCACAGATACGCAGTATTTT. Translated, it gives CSADAGSTDTQYF.

The chain joins TRBV20-1 to TRBJ2-7; 7 bases match TRBD1. V lost 6 bases and J lost 6; bases outside the gene matches: 14. The germline V gene encodes CDR1 DFQATT and CDR2 SNEGSKA (reference sequence). The CDR3 is 14 residues long. Written as DNA, the CDR3 is TGCAGTGCAACCCCGGGACAGTCTCTAGGCGAGCAGTACTTC. Its translation is CSATPGQSLGEQYF.